The rows below give T cell receptor beta chains drawn from one sample of a study of spatial heterogeneity in lung cancer. MiXCR was run by TCRdb on the 5' RACE reads, yielding one entry per CDR3 protein. The sample has roughly 60,000 distinct CDR3 sequences, 8.4% seen once. The starting material was PBMCs, obtained at surgery. These receptors all come from a female donor with early-stage non-small cell lung cancer. Each CDR3 is given with its conserved first and last residue. The D gene is left open where the match is weak. Some rows have no size entry. The others give once, few or many, or a class for an expanded clone.

CDR3 length	V gene	D gene	clone size	J gene	CDR3 DNA	CDR3 protein
14	TRBV29-1	-	few	TRBJ2-3	TGCAGCGTAGAAAAAGGGACGGCCGCAGATACGCAGTATTTT	CSVEKGTAADTQYF
12	TRBV4-1	-	many	TRBJ2-5	TGCGCCAGCAGCCAAGATCAAGAGACCCAGTACTTC	CASSQDQETQYF
15	TRBV2	TRBD1	few	TRBJ2-2	TGTGCCAGCAGTGAGGGACAGGGAAACACCGGGGAGCTGTTTTTT	CASSEGQGNTGELFF
14	TRBV7-2	-	-	TRBJ1-5	TGTGCCAGCAGCTTCAACGGATTAGGGCAGCCCCAGCATTTT	CASSFNGLGQPQHF
12	TRBV27	-	few	TRBJ1-1	TGTGCCAGCAGCCCTGACAGGTATGAAGCTTTCTTT	CASSPDRYEAFF
15	TRBV7-6	TRBD2	few	TRBJ2-7	TGTGCCAGCAGCTTGGCCAGCGGGAGTATCTACGAGCAGTACTTC	CASSLASGSIYEQYF
15	TRBV14	TRBD1	few	TRBJ2-6	TGTGCCAGCAGCCAGACAGGGGGCTGGGCCAACGTCCTGACTTTC	CASSQTGGWANVLTF
16	TRBV20-1	TRBD1	-	TRBJ2-3	TGCAGTGCGGCCGGGACAGGGGGTTCTCGGGGAGATACGCAGTATTTT	CSAAGTGGSRGDTQYF
14	TRBV10-1	-	many	TRBJ1-1	TGCGCCAGCAGTGAGTCGTATGGAAGGACTGAAGCTTTCTTT	CASSESYGRTEAFF
15	TRBV3-1	TRBD1	-	TRBJ1-4	TGTGCCAGCAGTCTTACAACAGGGGAGGACGGAAAACTGTTTTTT	CASSLTTGEDGKLFF
16	TRBV11-2	TRBD2	few	TRBJ2-7	TGTGCCAGCAGCTTAGAACTAGCGGGGGGCTCCTACGAGCAGTACTTC	CASSLELAGGSYEQYF
14	TRBV20-1	-	few	TRBJ1-2	TGCAGTGCTCGAGCGACAGGCGCTAACTATGGCTACACCTTC	CSARATGANYGYTF
11	TRBV20-1	-	many	TRBJ1-5	TGCAGTGCTAGACTCAATCAGCCCCAGCATTTT	CSARLNQPQHF
17	TRBV24-1	TRBD2	few	TRBJ2-1	TGTGCCACCAGTGACCTAACTAGCGGGAGGTCCTACAATGAGCAGTTCTTC	CATSDLTSGRSYNEQFF
12	TRBV7-6	TRBD1	few	TRBJ1-6	TGTGCCAGCGGGACAGCAAATTCACCCCTCCACTTT	CASGTANSPLHF
14	TRBV28	-	many	TRBJ2-2	TGTGCCAGCAGCCCTACCCCGGGCACCGGGGAGCTGTTTTTT	CASSPTPGTGELFF
15	TRBV3-1	TRBD2	many	TRBJ2-1	TGTGCCAGCAGCCAACGTAGCGGGAGTGGTAATGAGCAGTTCTTC	CASSQRSGSGNEQFF
15	TRBV5-4	-	many	TRBJ1-6	TGTGCCAGCAGCTTGGTGGGTCAGCTAAATTCACCCCTCCACTTT	CASSLVGQLNSPLHF
13	TRBV27	-	many	TRBJ2-3	TGTGCCACCTCGAGGGGGACCACAGATACGCAGTATTTT	CATSRGTTDTQYF
13	TRBV20-1	TRBD2	many	TRBJ2-3	TGCAGTGCTAGAGATACTAGCGGGGGTACGCAGTATTTT	CSARDTSGGTQYF
13	TRBV19	TRBD1	few	TRBJ1-5	TGTGCCAGTAGTAGAGTCCCGGGACAGTCCCAGCATTTT	CASSRVPGQSQHF
13	TRBV20-1	-	few	TRBJ2-1	TGCAGTGCTCCCCCCCGTCCTAGGAATGAGCAGTTCTTC	CSAPPRPRNEQFF
14	TRBV6-5	TRBD1	few	TRBJ1-5	TGTGCCAGCCGGGACAGGGGAATCGATCAGCCCCAGCATTTT	CASRDRGIDQPQHF
15	TRBV3-1	-	few	TRBJ1-5	TGTGCCAGCAGCCAAGGGATTGGCGGGATTCAGCCCCAGCATTTT	CASSQGIGGIQPQHF
11	TRBV28	-	-	TRBJ2-2	TGTGCCAGCAGTTTGTCCGGGGAGCTGTTTTTT	CASSLSGELFF
15	TRBV27	-	-	TRBJ2-7	TGTGCCAGCAGTTTGGTGCCTAGCGCCGCCTACGAGCAGTACTTC	CASSLVPSAAYEQYF
13	TRBV7-7	-	-	TRBJ1-3	TGTGCTAGCAGCTCTGACCTGGGAAACACCATATATTTT	CASSSDLGNTIYF
16	TRBV9	-	many	TRBJ2-6	TGTGCCAGCAGCGTAGGACCCTCCACTGGGGCCAACGTCCTGACTTTC	CASSVGPSTGANVLTF
14	TRBV28	-	-	TRBJ1-5	TGTGCCAGCCGAGTCTCCCTGGGCAATCAGCCCCAGCATTTT	CASRVSLGNQPQHF
15	TRBV19	-	many	TRBJ1-5	TGTGCCAGTAGTATCTTGGGTCAGCGCGATCAGCCCCAGCATTTT	CASSILGQRDQPQHF
13	TRBV10-2	-	few	TRBJ1-5	TGCGCCAGCAGTGGGACAGTTAATCAGCCCCAGCATTTT	CASSGTVNQPQHF
15	TRBV28	TRBD1	many	TRBJ2-7	TGTGCCAGCAGTCGACAGGGATCACCATCCTACGAGCAGTACTTC	CASSRQGSPSYEQYF
15	TRBV14	-	-	TRBJ2-7	TGTGCCAGCAGCCGGACGGTGGCGTCATCCTACGAGCAGTACTTC	CASSRTVASSYEQYF
17	TRBV7-9	-	-	TRBJ2-3	TGTGCCAGCAATACCAAGGGGGGTAGCGGACCCTCAGATACGCAGTATTTT	CASNTKGGSGPSDTQYF
13	TRBV3-1	-	many	TRBJ2-5	TGTGCCAGCAGCCGCGAGCCTTTGGAGACCCAGTACTTC	CASSREPLETQYF
16	TRBV9	TRBD1	many	TRBJ1-5	TGTGCCAGCAGCGGAGCTTACAGGGGGAATAATCAGCCCCAGCATTTT	CASSGAYRGNNQPQHF
14	TRBV20-1	-	many	TRBJ2-5	TGCAGTGCTGATCCCCTTGTAAGGGGTGAGACCCAGTACTTC	CSADPLVRGETQYF
14	TRBV6-1	-	few	TRBJ2-3	TGTGCCAGCATGAGGGGAGGCCTCACAGATACGCAGTATTTT	CASMRGGLTDTQYF
14	TRBV3-1	-	many	TRBJ2-1	TGTGCCAGCAGCCGGCACGGGGTCTACAATGAGCAGTTCTTC	CASSRHGVYNEQFF
16	TRBV5-1	TRBD1	-	TRBJ2-1	TGCGCCAGCAGCTTGGCCGAGACAGGGGTCTACAATGAGCAGTTCTTC	CASSLAETGVYNEQFF
12	TRBV20-1	-	many	TRBJ1-1	TGCAGTGCCAATCCGGGGAACACTGAAGCTTTCTTT	CSANPGNTEAFF
16	TRBV15	-	few	TRBJ2-3	TGTGCCACCAGCAGAGATCTGGGGGGGGGCACCCTCCTTCAGTATTTT	CATSRDLGGGTLLQYF
12	TRBV20-1	-	-	TRBJ1-1	TGCAGTGCTCCTCCCGAGAACACTGAAGCTTTCTTT	CSAPPENTEAFF
14	TRBV19	TRBD2	-	TRBJ2-7	TGTGCCAGTGCCGAAGGCGGGGGGTTCTACGAGCAGTACTTC	CASAEGGGFYEQYF
18	TRBV7-8	TRBD1	-	TRBJ2-6	TGTGCCAGCAGCCCCGGACAGGGGGCGAGTACAGGGGCCAACGTCCTGACTTTC	CASSPGQGASTGANVLTF
15	TRBV18	-	-	TRBJ2-2	TGTGCCAGCTCACCGTGGGACGGAGACACCGGGGAGCTGTTTTTT	CASSPWDGDTGELFF
15	TRBV12-3/TRBV12-4	TRBD2	many	TRBJ2-1	TGTGCCAGCAGTTTGATGGGCGGGAGGGTCGATGAGCAGTTCTTC	CASSLMGGRVDEQFF